This T cell receptor (beta chain) was identified in a study of regulatory T cells in long-lasting Graves disease. Study-wide points: Less diverse TCR repertoires were seen in persistent Graves' patients than in newly diagnosed ones.

This clonotype has only a few counts. Its antigen is unidentified. Libraries of TCR beta came from iRepertoire HTBI primers plus Arm-PCR of CDR3 regions. Via MiXCR, TCRdb re-called the multiplex PCR reads, giving one row per CDR3 protein. The sample comprises roughly 560,000 distinct CDR3 sequences, more than 10% of which are singletons, and more than 8% rests with the top ten. Documented time point: newly diagnosed GD, antithyroid drugs for less than 3 months. The authors made the TCR library using RNA they extracted from PBMCs. These data are also associated with another study on T cells in Graves' hyperthyroidism and ophthalmopathy. That report notes: When the TCR CDR3 underwent first-round RT-PCR, the HTBI primer set was used. From stable hyperthyroidism, ophthalmopathy was separated by a 13 V-J model.

The source of this sequence is a woman in her thirties with Graves disease. The material sequenced was peripheral blood mononuclear cells (PBMCs), taken at new diagnosis, from a patient treated with antithyroid drugs.

The CDR3 region is CSAETGLNTEAFF. The CDR3 nucleotides are TGCAGTGCCGAGACAGGGCTAAACACTGAAGCTTTCTTT. The chain links TRBV20-1 to TRBJ1-1, with TRBD1 matching over 7 bases. The germline V gene encodes CDR1 DFQATT and CDR2 SNEGSKA (reference sequence). There are 13 residues in the CDR3. V trimming: 6 bases; J trimming: 2 bases; junction bases outside the gene matches: 6.